This T cell receptor beta chain derives from a study of CD4 T cells in relation to SARS-CoV-2 and coronaviruses. Study overall: No peptide or an HIV-1 Nef peptide pool served as negative control. Whole-study results and caveats: Crossreactive clones expanded significantly less to SARS-CoV-2 than monoreactive clones.

Only in-frame clones appear in the TCRdb table, and some are missing; sequencing was by immunoSEQ multiplex PCR. Of approximately 25,000 clones in the sample, more than 60% were seen once. Before the COVID-19 pandemic, during about 2011-2018, CD4+ T cells were taken from unexposed donors. The cells were cultured for approximately 10 days before CD4+ T cells were isolated. Each well had 2 million to 2.5 million PBMCs in approximately 5.1% human AB serum with IL-2. Half the medium was replaced with IL-2 medium on days 3 and 7. This CDR3 is built from 11 residues. CDR1 SQVTM and CDR2 ANQGSEA come from the germline V gene. V lost 4 bases and J 4 bases, leaving 4 bases between the germline ends. Worth noting for this clone: The antigen remains undetermined.

This TCR was recovered from a human donor in good health. The specimen sequenced was CD4+ T cells from PBMCs, cultured in vitro. The gene calls are TRBV29-1 and TRBJ2-2; D gene unclear. CDR3 sequence: CSVGITGELFF. As DNA, the CDR3 is TGCAGCGTTGGGATCACCGGGGAGCTGTTTTTT.